Shown below are 20 T cell receptor beta chains from a single sample sequenced in a study of response to subunit inactivated influenza vaccine. MiXCR was run by TCRdb on the RT-PCR reads, yielding one entry per CDR3 protein. Of roughly 760,000 distinct CDR3 sequences listed, approximately 21% are singletons. Sample: PBMCs from blood, taken roughly 5 days after vaccination. These TCRs come from a man aged 45 to 65 who received an inactivated influenza vaccine.

The gene calls are TRBV5-6 and TRBJ2-3; D is possibly TRBD2 (6 bases). The CDR3 covers 16 residues. Per germline, CDR1 SGHDT and CDR2 YYEEEE. V shed 3 bases and J shed 4 bases, with 18 bases lying between them. The CDR3 DNA is TGTGCCAGCAGCTCTAGCCCGGGGGTTGTAGCAGATACGCAGTATTTT. Translation gives CASSSSPGVVADTQYF.

The sample holds a few counts of this clonotype. The chain joins TRBV7-9 to TRBJ2-7; 12 nucleotides agree with TRBD1. The CDR3 runs to 17 residues. Germline V lookup: CDR1 SEHNR, CDR2 FQNEAQ (reference sequence). The trim removed 5 bases at V and 2 bases at J, leaving 10 bases unmatched. In DNA form, the CDR3 reads TGTGCCAGCAGCCGATCAGGGACAGGGGGCTCCACCTACGAGCAGTACTTC. This codes for CASSRSGTGGSTYEQYF.

The rearrangement joins TRBV2 to TRBJ2-3; D is unresolved. The germline V gene has CDR1 SNHLY and CDR2 FYNNEI. V was shortened by 7 bases and J by 6 bases, with 11 bases between the two germline ends. This CDR3 comprises 12 residues. As DNA, the CDR3 is TGTGCCAGCAAAATAGAAAGGGATACGCAGTATTTT. Translation gives CASKIERDTQYF.

This clonotype occurred a few times. The chain uses TRBV7-2 and TRBJ2-3; D unclear. V was cut by 4 bases and J by 3 bases, with 8 bases left in between. This CDR3 is 13 amino acids long. Germline assignment: CDR1 SGHTA and CDR2 FQGNSA. The CDR3 reads CASSSSITDTQYF. The CDR3 region has the DNA TGTGCCAGCAGCTCCTCTATTACAGATACGCAGTATTTT.

This clonotype came up a few times. The chain employs TRBV11-2 and TRBJ2-3; D is perhaps TRBD1 (5 bases). With 5 bases removed from V and 6 bases from J, the gap between germline ends came to 12 bases. This CDR3 has 13 amino acids. Germline lookup yields CDR1 SGHAT and CDR2 FQNNGV. The CDR3 coding sequence is TGTGCCAGCAGCAACTTACAGGTGGATACGCAGTATTTT. Protein product: CASSNLQVDTQYF.

The sample holds a few counts of this clonotype. This chain links TRBV7-9 with TRBJ2-3, with D possibly TRBD2 on 6 matching bases. Per germline, CDR1 SEHNR and CDR2 FQNEAQ (reference sequence). The CDR3 contains 16 residues. Trimming left V 8 bases short and J 2 bases short, with 20 bases between. CDR3 loop: CASLQTIAETTDTQYF. Written as DNA, the CDR3 is TGTGCCAGCCTACAGACTATAGCGGAGACCACAGATACGCAGTATTTT.

This chain uses TRBV12-3 or TRBV12-4 with TRBJ2-1, with 8 bases that match TRBD2. The CDR3 is made up of 14 amino acids. Unmatched junction bases numbered 7, after V lost 5 bases and J lost 7 bases. The CDR3: CASSPREGRNEQFF. Written as DNA, the CDR3 is TGTGCCAGCAGTCCCCGGGAGGGACGGAATGAGCAGTTCTTC.

This clonotype was observed at least ten times. V and J are TRBV4-1 and TRBJ2-1, with TRBD2 matching over 13 bases. The CDR3 has 21 amino acids. Germline V gene sequence: CDR1 MGHRA, CDR2 YSYEKL. The J segment lost 0 bases and the V segment lost 3 bases, leaving 14 bases of the junction unmatched. CDR3 region: CASSHRLAGGISPSSYNEQFF. The CDR3 DNA is TGCGCCAGCAGCCACCGACTAGCGGGGGGCATCTCACCTAGCTCCTACAATGAGCAGTTCTTC.

V gene TRBV11-2 combines with J gene TRBJ2-7; D tentatively fits TRBD1 or TRBD2 (5 bases each). This CDR3 has 14 amino acids. V was pared by 6 bases and J by 2 bases, with 14 bases between. The germline V gene encodes CDR1 SGHAT and CDR2 FQNNGV. Here the CDR3 DNA reads TGTGCCAGCAGTTCGAGTTGGGGGACCTACGAGCAGTACTTC. It is translated as CASSSSWGTYEQYF. Filled out from reference TRBV11-2 and TRBJ2-7, the complete variable domain reads EAGVAQSPRYKIIEKRQSVAFWCNPISGHATLYWYQQILGQGPKLLIQFQNNGVVDDSQLPKDRFSAERLKGVDSTLKIQPAKLEDSAVYLCASSSSWGTYEQYFGPGTRLTVT.

The rearrangement links TRBV20-1 to TRBJ1-1; a possible D gene is TRBD1 (6 bases). The ends were cut back, 0 bases at V and 1 base at J, with 9 bases in the middle. There are 14 residues in the CDR3. Germline-derived CDR1 and CDR2 are DFQATT and SNEGSKA (reference sequence). The CDR3 region is CSARDPGANTEAFF. CDR3 nucleotide sequence: TGCAGTGCTAGAGATCCGGGGGCGAACACTGAAGCTTTCTTT.

This clonotype turned up a few times. Here the CDR3 reads CASSLIAGKSSYNEQFF. The CDR3 nucleotides are TGTGCCAGCAGTTTAATAGCGGGAAAGAGCTCCTACAATGAGCAGTTCTTC. The V gene is TRBV28, the J gene TRBJ2-1, with 8 bases lining up with TRBD2. Germline V gene data show CDR1 as MDHEN and CDR2 as SYDVKM. This CDR3 contains 17 residues. With 2 bases clipped from V and 0 bases from J, the junction kept 6 bases outside the gene matches.

This clonotype appeared a few times. V usage is TRBV4-3 and J usage is TRBJ2-1, with 8 bases aligning to TRBD2. Trimming cost V 0 bases and J 4 bases; bases outside gene matches: 5. This CDR3 comprises 16 residues. Looked up from germline, CDR1 is LGHNA and CDR2 is YSLEER. CDR3: CASSQDIGGGYNEQFF. CDR3 DNA sequence: TGCGCCAGCAGCCAAGATATCGGGGGGGGTTACAATGAGCAGTTCTTC.

Ten or more counts support this clonotype. The chain recombines TRBV20-1 with TRBJ2-7, with 7 bases matching TRBD2. J gave up 4 bases and V 3 bases, and 3 bases lay outside the gene matches. The CDR3 spans 12 residues. Germline V CDR1 and CDR2: DFQATT, SNEGSKA (reference sequence). Written as DNA, the CDR3 is TGCAGTGCTAGGGGGGAGGGGTACGAGCAGTACTTC. Translating gives CSARGEGYEQYF.

The genes are TRBV12-3 or TRBV12-4 and TRBJ1-2; D remains ambiguous. There are 12 residues in the CDR3. The V end was cut by 8 bases, the J end by 5 bases, with 12 bases between. The CDR3 reads CASRRRGYGYTF. Here the CDR3 DNA reads TGTGCCAGCCGTCGCCGGGGTTATGGCTACACCTTC.

This clonotype has a handful of counts. The chain has TRBV2 and TRBJ2-7; 16 bases are a match to TRBD2. With V trimmed by 6 bases and J by 4 bases, 9 bases remained unmatched. Germline CDR1 SNHLY, CDR2 FYNNEI. The CDR3 contains 17 residues. For the CDR3, the DNA is TGTGCCAGCAGCCCGCAGGGACTAGCGGGAGGGTTTTACGAGCAGTACTTC. It codes for CASSPQGLAGGFYEQYF.

J is TRBJ1-1 and V is TRBV7-9, with D possibly matching TRBD1 (5 bases). V lost 5 bases and J lost 3, with 13 bases in between. CDR1 SEHNR and CDR2 FQNEAQ come from the germline V gene (reference sequence). CDR3 length: 14 amino acids. CDR3 DNA sequence: TGTGCCAGCAGCCCGGGGGGAGGGGACACTGAAGCTTTCTTT. Protein sequence: CASSPGGGDTEAFF.

This chain connects TRBV7-9 to TRBJ2-7; possibly TRBD1 or TRBD2 for D (7 bases each). V was trimmed by 3 bases and J by 3 bases, leaving 15 bases between them. From germline, CDR1 is SEHNR and CDR2 FQNEAQ (reference sequence). The CDR3 has 15 residues. The chain's CDR3 is CASSFREGARYEQYF. The DNA of the CDR3 is TGTGCCAGCAGCTTTAGGGAGGGGGCACGCTACGAGCAGTACTTC.

This clonotype was observed a few times. The chain recombines TRBV10-3 with TRBJ1-1, with TRBD1 identical over 12 bases. Germline values: CDR1 ENHRY, CDR2 SYGVKD. The CDR3 length is 15 residues. V lost 6 bases and J lost 4; bases outside the gene matches: 6. The CDR3 coding sequence is TGTGCCATCAGGGGACAGGGGGCAGGGTCCACTGAAGCTTTCTTT. This codes for CAIRGQGAGSTEAFF.

This clonotype was detected a few times. V is TRBV6-5 and J is TRBJ2-7; 9 nucleotides line up with TRBD2. The V gene's germline CDR1 is MNHEY and CDR2 SVGAGI. V lost 5 bases to trimming and J lost 3 bases; unmatched junction nucleotides: 8. The CDR3 covers 15 residues. The CDR3 sequence: CASSHTSGPDYEQYF. CDR3 DNA: TGTGCCAGCAGTCACACTAGCGGGCCTGACTACGAGCAGTACTTC.

The chain is built from TRBV20-1 and TRBJ1-1; D gene ambiguous. The V end was cut by 3 bases, the J end by 6 bases, with 2 bases between. CDR3 length equals 9 residues. In germline, CDR1 is DFQATT, CDR2 SNEGSKA (reference sequence). CDR3 protein: CSASPEAFF. Written as DNA, the CDR3 is TGCAGTGCTAGCCCTGAAGCTTTCTTT.